This is a list of T cell receptor beta chains from one sample in a study of T cell responses to AZD1222 COVID-19 vaccine. Sequencing used immunoSEQ multiplex PCR; TCRdb keeps in-frame clones, though not all of them. The table has approximately 150,000 clones, about 92% seen once; the top ten hold 1.1%. The sample here was peripheral blood, taken 28 days after the second AZD1222 dose. The receptors originated from an adult who received the AZD1222 COVID-19 vaccine. Each CDR3 is given with its conserved first and last residue. The D gene is left open where the match is weak. The listing skips clone size in some rows; elsewhere it reads once, few, many or a size class.

clone_size j_call d_call v_call cdr3_nt cdr3_aa
few TRBJ1-5 NA TRBV18 TGTGCCAGCTCACCAGAAGTCTTGGAGGGGCAGCCCCAGCATTTT CASSPEVLEGQPQHF
NA TRBJ1-2 NA TRBV12-3/TRBV12-4 TGTGCCAGCAGTCCACGAGCGGAGCTTGGCTACACCTTC CASSPRAELGYTF
NA TRBJ2-2 NA TRBV11-3 TGTGCCAGCAGCGAGGGAGTGCTCGGGGAGCTGTTTTTT CASSEGVLGELFF
NA TRBJ2-2 NA TRBV6-6 TGTGCCAGCCCCCACAGAGCTGTCGGGGGCGGGGAGCTGTTTTTT CASPHRAVGGGELFF
NA TRBJ2-7 TRBD2 TRBV2 TGTGCCGAGGGAGCGGGGAACCACGAGCAGTACTTC CAEGAGNHEQYF
NA TRBJ2-7 NA TRBV7-6 TGTGCCAGCAGCTTACTCCCCCCCGGTAAGGGAGAGCAGTACTTC CASSLLPPGKGEQYF
once TRBJ1-4 NA TRBV5-6 TGTGCCAGCACTCTCACGGGAACTAATGAAAAACTGTTTTTT CASTLTGTNEKLFF
NA TRBJ2-1 NA TRBV9 TGTGCCAGCAGCAGAGGGGATAACACCTACAATGAGCAGTTCTTC CASSRGDNTYNEQFF
once TRBJ1-2 NA TRBV6-1 TGTGCCAGCAGTGAACTCACCAGCTATCGCTACACCTTC CASSELTSYRYTF
NA TRBJ2-1 NA TRBV5-4 TGTGCCAGCAGCTCCGGTGGGGGCCCCTCCTACAATGAGCAGTTCTTC CASSSGGGPSYNEQFF
once TRBJ2-1 NA TRBV2 TGTGCCAGCGTATGGTACAATGAGCAGTTCTTC CASVWYNEQFF
NA TRBJ2-7 TRBD2 TRBV6-5 TGTGCCAGTGGACTAGCAGGCAACGAGCAGTACTTC CASGLAGNEQYF
NA TRBJ2-7 TRBD2 TRBV2 TGTGCCAGCAGTGTAACCCTAGCGGGGGGGCGATTTTCCTACGAGCAGTACTTC CASSVTLAGGRFSYEQYF
NA TRBJ2-7 TRBD1 TRBV6-5 TGTGCCAGCAGTTACTCCGAGGACAGGGGTAGGAAGCAGTACTTC CASSYSEDRGRKQYF
NA TRBJ1-4 NA TRBV29-1 TGCAGCGCCGGATTTACAGGTGAAAAACTGTTTTTT CSAGFTGEKLFF
NA TRBJ2-1 NA TRBV7-9 TGTGCCAGCAGCACACAGGGTAATACATACAATGAGCAGTTCTTC CASSTQGNTYNEQFF
NA TRBJ1-2 TRBD1 TRBV6-2/TRBV6-3 TGTGCCAGCAGTTCCACTTCAGGGGGCCGAGGGGGCTACACCTTC CASSSTSGGRGGYTF
NA TRBJ1-2 NA TRBV30 TGTGCCTGGATAACAGGGATCTATGGCTACACCTTC CAWITGIYGYTF
NA TRBJ2-6 NA TRBV6-4 TGTGCCAGCAGTGACTCGGGGGGCGGCGGGGCCAACGTCCTGACTTTC CASSDSGGGGANVLTF
NA TRBJ1-2 NA TRBV3-1/TRBV3-2 TGTGCCACCTCGAGGGGCGCGACTGGCTACACCTTC CATSRGATGYTF
NA TRBJ1-4 NA TRBV19 TGTGCCAGTAGTATTAGGAAGGTTTTTAATGAAAAACTGTTTTTT CASSIRKVFNEKLFF
NA TRBJ1-4 NA TRBV12-3/TRBV12-4 TGTGCCAGCATGAGGGGTTTTAATGAAAAACTGTTTTTT CASMRGFNEKLFF
NA TRBJ1-1 TRBD1 TRBV7-9 TGTGCCAGCAGCCGGGGGAGGTCAGGGGGCCGGGTCACTGAAGCTTTCTTT CASSRGRSGGRVTEAFF
NA TRBJ1-1 NA TRBV29-1 TGCAGCGTTGAGGGGGACGGCTACACTGAAGCTTTCTTT CSVEGDGYTEAFF
NA TRBJ2-1 NA TRBV6-5 TGTGCCAGTCGGGTGGATAGCTCCTACAATGAGCAGTTCTTC CASRVDSSYNEQFF
NA TRBJ2-7 NA TRBV2 TGTGCCAGCAGTGGGGGGACCGTGACCTACGAGCAGTACTTC CASSGGTVTYEQYF
NA TRBJ1-5 NA TRBV6-6 TGTGCCAGCAGGGCGGATCAGCCCCAGCATTTT CASRADQPQHF
NA TRBJ1-1 NA TRBV9 TGTGCCAGCAGCGCGTCCCCAGGGAACACTGAAGCTTTCTTT CASSASPGNTEAFF
NA TRBJ1-4 TRBD1 TRBV6-5 TGTGCCAGCACACCCGCCTCAGGGGGCGAAGAAAAACTGTTTTTT CASTPASGGEEKLFF
NA TRBJ1-2 TRBD1 TRBV28 TGTGCCAGCAGATCATTACCGGGACAGGGGGCGAATGGCTACACCTTC CASRSLPGQGANGYTF
NA TRBJ2-7 TRBD1 TRBV6-5 TGTGCCAGCAGCAGTACTCCGGGACAGTCGGACGAGCAGTACTTC CASSSTPGQSDEQYF
once TRBJ1-1 TRBD1 TRBV29-1 TGCAGCGCCCCCACAACAGGGGCCGTGCGTGAAGCTTTCTTT CSAPTTGAVREAFF
NA TRBJ1-2 NA TRBV6-2/TRBV6-3 TGTGCCAGCAGTTACGCGTCAAACTATGGCTACACCTTC CASSYASNYGYTF
NA TRBJ1-6 NA TRBV18 TGTGCCAGCTCACCAGATCAGAATTCACCCCTCCACTTT CASSPDQNSPLHF
NA TRBJ2-5 TRBD2 TRBV2 TGTGCCAGCAGTGATGTAGCGGGGGTTCTCCAAGAGACCCAGTACTTC CASSDVAGVLQETQYF
NA TRBJ1-2 TRBD1 TRBV11-2 TGTGCCAGCAGCTTATTTACAGGGGAAGGGGCGGGCTACACCTTC CASSLFTGEGAGYTF
NA TRBJ2-1 TRBD2 TRBV19 TGTGCCAGTAGCGCAGCGGGGAGCTCCTACAATGAGCAGTTCTTC CASSAAGSSYNEQFF
NA TRBJ1-4 NA TRBV28 TGTGCCAGCAGTTCGCCTGGGACGGATGAAAAACTGTTTTTT CASSSPGTDEKLFF
NA TRBJ1-4 NA TRBV6-5 TGTGCCAGCAGTTATTCCCAGGGAGGGAATGAAAAACTGTTTTTT CASSYSQGGNEKLFF
once TRBJ1-2 NA TRBV11-2 TGTGCCAGCAGCCGGACAGCTATCTATGGCTACACCTTC CASSRTAIYGYTF
NA TRBJ2-3 TRBD2 TRBV5-4 TGTGCCAGCAGTTCGACCGGGAGGGGAGATACGCAGTATTTT CASSSTGRGDTQYF
few TRBJ1-2 NA TRBV6-1 TGTGCCAGCAGTGAACGGGGGAACGGCTATGGCTACACCTTC CASSERGNGYGYTF
NA TRBJ1-2 TRBD1 TRBV5-8 TGTGCCAGCAGCGATAGGACAGGGGGCGATGGCTACACCTTC CASSDRTGGDGYTF
once TRBJ2-3 NA TRBV14 TGTGCCAGCAGCCAAGTTCGCCCTTCCCTCACAGATACGCAGTATTTT CASSQVRPSLTDTQYF
NA TRBJ1-1 NA TRBV10-1 TGCGCCAGCAGTGAGGACATATTGAACACTGAAGCTTTCTTT CASSEDILNTEAFF
NA TRBJ2-7 NA TRBV11-2 TGTGCCAGCAGCGATGGGTCCTACGAGCAGTACTTC CASSDGSYEQYF
NA TRBJ2-3 TRBD2 TRBV5-1 TGCGCCAGCAGCTTGGATGCGGGGGGCGGGAATACGCAGTATTTT CASSLDAGGGNTQYF
NA TRBJ1-2 NA TRBV18 TGTGCCAGCTCCCCCGACCCGGAGTCTAACTATGGCTACACCTTC CASSPDPESNYGYTF
NA TRBJ2-7 NA TRBV27 TGTGCCAGCAGTTCCCGCCAGGGACTGACCTACGAGCAGTACTTC CASSSRQGLTYEQYF
NA TRBJ2-1 NA TRBV10-2 TGCGCCAGCAGGGGAGGGTCACAGGGAAAGATCGGTGAGCAGTTCTTC CASRGGSQGKIGEQFF
NA TRBJ1-1 TRBD1 TRBV27 TGTGCCAGCAGTACTGGGACAGTATCAGAAACTTTCTTT CASSTGTVSETFF
once TRBJ1-5 NA TRBV18 TGTGCCAGCTCACCAGGGGAGGATCAGCCCCAGCATTTT CASSPGEDQPQHF
NA TRBJ2-1 NA TRBV5-1 TGCGCCAGCAGCTACGCGGGACACGAGTACAATGAGCAGTTCTTC CASSYAGHEYNEQFF
NA TRBJ1-2 NA TRBV29-1 TGCAGCGCACATGGGAACTATGGCTACACCTTC CSAHGNYGYTF
NA TRBJ1-2 NA TRBV29-1 TGCAGCGTTGAATTGGCTAGAAACTATGGCTACACCTTC CSVELARNYGYTF
NA TRBJ2-1 TRBD2 TRBV9 TGTGCCAGCAGCGAATTTAGCGGGGGGGACGAGCAGTTCTTC CASSEFSGGDEQFF
NA TRBJ2-5 TRBD2 TRBV7-8 TGTGCCAGCAGCGTGGGCGCTAGCGGGGGCCAAGAGACCCAGTACTTC CASSVGASGGQETQYF
once TRBJ1-2 TRBD1 TRBV30 TGTGCCTGGAGTGTAGGGGGCACTGATGGCTACACCTTC CAWSVGGTDGYTF
NA TRBJ2-3 NA TRBV12-3/TRBV12-4 TGTGCCAGCAGCCCGGACTACTCAGATACGCAGTATTTT CASSPDYSDTQYF
NA TRBJ2-2 NA TRBV30 TGTGCCTGGAGTCCTACTTTGACCGGTGCCGGGGAGCTGTTTTTT CAWSPTLTGAGELFF